The T cell receptor beta chain under discussion was sequenced for a study of shared clonotypes between healthy human individuals. General study points: Represented diversity, genetic and exposure-history alike, was limited by few donors.

Sequencing was at deep level. Profiling relied on immunoSEQ multiplex PCR, and the TCRdb table lists in-frame clones only, not all of them. The data hold millions of clones, with over 90% observed a single time. This CDR3 has 19 amino acids. J gave up 0 bases and V 6 bases, and 11 bases lay outside the gene matches. Looked up from germline, CDR1 is KGHSH and CDR2 is LQKENI. Comments on this clone: Antigen: not known.

This TCR was sampled from a man aged 18 to 29 in good health. Some clones in this sample may be carry-over from other donors' samples. Sequencing was performed on naive CD4+ T cells from PBMCs. Subset specified: CD45RA+ positively selected. V gene TRBV18 combines with J gene TRBJ2-6; 10 nucleotides align to TRBD1. The DNA of the CDR3 is TGTGCCAGCTCCCGCACCGGGACAGGGGCTCCCTCTGGGGCCAACGTCCTGACTTTC. This codes for CASSRTGTGAPSGANVLTF.